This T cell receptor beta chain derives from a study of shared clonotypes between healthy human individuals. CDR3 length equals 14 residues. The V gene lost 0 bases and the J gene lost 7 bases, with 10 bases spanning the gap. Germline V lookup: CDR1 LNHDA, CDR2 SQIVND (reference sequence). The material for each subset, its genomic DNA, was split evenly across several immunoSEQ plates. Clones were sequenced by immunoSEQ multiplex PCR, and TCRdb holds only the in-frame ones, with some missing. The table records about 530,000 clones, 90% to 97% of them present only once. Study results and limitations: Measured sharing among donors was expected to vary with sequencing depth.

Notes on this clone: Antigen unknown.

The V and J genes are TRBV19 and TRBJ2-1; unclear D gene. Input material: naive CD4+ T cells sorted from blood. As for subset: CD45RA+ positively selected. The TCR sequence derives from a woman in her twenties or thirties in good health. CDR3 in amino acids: CASSIEAGRNEQFF. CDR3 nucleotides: TGTGCCAGTAGTATAGAAGCCGGGCGGAATGAGCAGTTCTTC.